This TCR beta chain was sequenced during a study of T-cell memory formation after mild COVID-19 (dated by TCRdb to the early 2020s). Describing the broader study: TCR sequence clusters from the two donors were largely donor specific. T-cell clones expanding and contracting after mild COVID-19 in a couple of donors were tracked by longitudinal TCRalpha and TCRbeta repertoire sequencing. The cohort comprised two young, previously healthy adult volunteers, one female and one male. General study outcomes and caveats: Some responding clones were detected in pre-infection memory, suggesting pre-existing cross-reactive memory T cells joined the SARS-CoV-2 response. Contracting CD4+ clones were found mainly in CM and EM memory subsets, while CD8+ clones were enriched in EMRA. Only a couple of mild cases were covered by the study, and larger cohorts that include severe cases with pre-infection samples were considered necessary. The second-wave clones that peaked on day 37 were not confirmed to be SARS-CoV-2 specific. From day 15 to 85, contracting clones showed balanced CD4/CD8 phenotypes, whereas a second wave of clones that expanded from day 15 to 37 leaned towards CD4+.

This clonotype occurred a few times. Its antigen is not yet known. No much larger clonotype is one base removed from it; base qualities were not supplied. Ficoll-Paque density gradient centrifugation was used to isolate PBMCs. Sequencing took place on an Illumina NovaSeq 6000. Using 5'RACE with constant-segment primers, TCRalpha and TCRbeta cDNA libraries were constructed, with sample barcodes and unique molecular identifiers added in the process. RNA was extracted from every sample with Trizol reagent. Libraries were amplified in two PCR steps, with a second sample barcode and Illumina TruSeq adapters added in the second step. Libraries were sequenced on an Illumina NovaSeq with 2 x 150 bp paired-end reads. On the authors' methods: With migec v1.2.7, reads were demultiplexed and then collapsed into UMI-guided consensus sequences. Using mixcr v2.1.11, UMI consensuses were aligned to TRA and TRB V and J templates and then assembled into clonotypes. A clonotype was counted as expanded or contracted only when both edgeR and NoisET called the clonotype significant, with the noise models trained on biological replicates. For edgeR calls, the thresholds were a false discovery rate-adjusted p below 0.01 and a log2 fold-change of 1. PCA with hierarchical clustering of max-normalized trajectories of the 1000 most abundant clonotypes was used as exploratory dynamics analysis. The CD4 or CD8 phenotype of responding clones was assigned using the separately sequenced CD4+ and CD8+ repertoires. In TCRdb, the public reads were trimmed at Q25 with fastp and aligned with MiXCR, with productive beta chains retained. A single entry per CDR3 protein holds the most common genes and DNA from its merged rows. It is TCRdb's table, rather than the study itself, that gives the V and J calls and clone size. This sample gives roughly 110,000 distinct CDR3 sequences in total; 12% of them show up just once. The biggest ten clones account for 27% of the sample.

V is pared back by 7 bases and J by 8 bases, with 14 bases lying between the germline termini. The germline V gene encodes CDR1 DFQATT and CDR2 SNEGSKA (reference sequence). The CDR3 spans 12 residues, from the cysteine through the phenylalanine. Only the CDR3 portion is preserved as DNA: 36 bases, with reading frame beginning at the first base. The sample taken for sequencing was PBMCs or a T cell subset sorted from them (not recorded which). This TCR came from an adult woman who had mild COVID-19 (a few samples of this study predate the infection). The sample titles of this study are shuffled in the database, so cell type and time point are left out; the donor was told from shared clones. Rearrangement joined TRBV20-1 to TRBJ1-4; no D gene call is confident. The nucleotide sequence is given as TGCAGTGTATTTCAGGATCCCGAAAAACTGTTTTTT. Its translation reads: CSVFQDPEKLFF.